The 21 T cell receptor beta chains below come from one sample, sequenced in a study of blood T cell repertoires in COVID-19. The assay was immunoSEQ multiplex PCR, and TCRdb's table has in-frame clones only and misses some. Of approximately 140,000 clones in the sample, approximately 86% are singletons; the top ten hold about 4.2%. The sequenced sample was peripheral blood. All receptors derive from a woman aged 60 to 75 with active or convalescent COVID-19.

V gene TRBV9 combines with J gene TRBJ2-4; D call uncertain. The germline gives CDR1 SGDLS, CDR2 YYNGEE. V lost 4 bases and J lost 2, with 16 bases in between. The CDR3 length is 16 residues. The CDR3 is CASSLSPLGTKNIQYF. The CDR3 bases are TGTGCCAGCAGCCTTAGCCCCCTAGGAACCAAAAACATTCAGTACTTC.

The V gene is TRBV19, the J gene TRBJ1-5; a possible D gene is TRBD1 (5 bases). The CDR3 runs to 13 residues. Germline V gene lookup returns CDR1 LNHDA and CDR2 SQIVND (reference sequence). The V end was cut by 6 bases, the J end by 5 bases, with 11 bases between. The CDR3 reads CASSMGGDQPQHF. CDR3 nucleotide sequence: TGTGCCAGTAGCATGGGGGGGGATCAGCCCCAGCATTTT.

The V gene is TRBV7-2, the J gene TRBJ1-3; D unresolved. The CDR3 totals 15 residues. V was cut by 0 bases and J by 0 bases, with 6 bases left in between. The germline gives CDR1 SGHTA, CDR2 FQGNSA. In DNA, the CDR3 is TGTGCCAGCAGCTTAGCTCGGGGCTCTGGAAACACCATATATTTT. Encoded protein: CASSLARGSGNTIYF.

DNA for the CDR3: TGTGCCAGCAGCTTAGGCGGATTCTCTGGAAACACCATATATTTT. This translates into CASSLGGFSGNTIYF. This chain uses TRBV7-6 with TRBJ1-3, with D unclear. V shed 1 base and J shed 0 bases, with 7 bases lying between them. This CDR3 has 15 residues. Germline CDR1 SGHVS, CDR2 FNYEAQ.

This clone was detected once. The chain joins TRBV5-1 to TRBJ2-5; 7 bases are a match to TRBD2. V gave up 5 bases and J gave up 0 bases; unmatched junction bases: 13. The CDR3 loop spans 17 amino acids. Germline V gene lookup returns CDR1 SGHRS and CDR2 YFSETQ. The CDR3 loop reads CASSIRGVTVYQETQYF. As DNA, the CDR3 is TGCGCCAGCAGTATTCGGGGGGTGACAGTTTACCAAGAGACCCAGTACTTC.

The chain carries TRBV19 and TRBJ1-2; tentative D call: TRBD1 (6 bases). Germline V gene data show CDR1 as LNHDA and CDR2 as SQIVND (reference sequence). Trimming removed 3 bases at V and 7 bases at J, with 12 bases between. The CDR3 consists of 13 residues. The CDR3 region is CASSIGGQAGYTF. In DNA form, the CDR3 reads TGTGCCAGTAGTATCGGGGGGCAAGCTGGCTACACCTTC. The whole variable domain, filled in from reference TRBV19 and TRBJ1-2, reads DGGITQSPKYLFRKEGQNVTLSCEQNLNHDAMYWYRQDPGQGLRLIYYSQIVNDFQKGDIAEGYSVSREKKESFPLTVTSAQKNPTAFYLCASSIGGQAGYTFGSGTRLTVV.

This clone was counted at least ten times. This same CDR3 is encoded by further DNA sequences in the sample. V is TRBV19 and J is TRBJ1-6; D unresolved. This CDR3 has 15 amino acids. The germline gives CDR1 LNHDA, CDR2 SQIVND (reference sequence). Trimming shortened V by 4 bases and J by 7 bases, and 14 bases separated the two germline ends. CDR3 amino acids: CASSSFGLNNSPLHF. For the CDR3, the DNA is TGTGCCAGTAGTAGTTTCGGGTTAAACAATTCACCCCTCCACTTT.

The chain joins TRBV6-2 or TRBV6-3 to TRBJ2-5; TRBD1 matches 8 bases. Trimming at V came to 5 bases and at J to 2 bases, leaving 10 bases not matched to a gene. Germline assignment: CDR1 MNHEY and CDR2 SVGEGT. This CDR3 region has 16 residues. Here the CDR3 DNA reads TGTGCCAGCAGTCCGCGACTTGGACAGGGTCAAGAGACCCAGTACTTC. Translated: CASSPRLGQGQETQYF.

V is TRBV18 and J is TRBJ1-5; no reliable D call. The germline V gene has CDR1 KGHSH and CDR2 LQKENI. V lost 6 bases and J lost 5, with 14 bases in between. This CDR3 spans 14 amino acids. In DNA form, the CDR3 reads TGTGCCAGCTCGTCACCCCAGATTTATCAGCCCCAGCATTTT. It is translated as CASSSPQIYQPQHF.

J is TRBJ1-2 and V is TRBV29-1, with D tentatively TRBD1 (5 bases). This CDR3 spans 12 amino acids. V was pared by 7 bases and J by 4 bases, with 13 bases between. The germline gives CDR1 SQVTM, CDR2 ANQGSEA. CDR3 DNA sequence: TGCAGCGGTAGGGGTAGCCTCTATGGCTACACCTTC. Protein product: CSGRGSLYGYTF.

The chain's CDR3 is CASSLGGRVWDEQFF. The CDR3 bases are TGTGCCAGCAGCTTAGGGGGCAGGGTGTGGGATGAGCAGTTCTTC. This chain uses TRBV7-2 with TRBJ2-1, with D perhaps matching TRBD1 (5 bases). Per germline, CDR1 SGHTA and CDR2 FQGNSA. This CDR3 has 15 amino acids. Trimming shortened V by 1 base and J by 8 bases, and 15 bases separated the two germline ends.

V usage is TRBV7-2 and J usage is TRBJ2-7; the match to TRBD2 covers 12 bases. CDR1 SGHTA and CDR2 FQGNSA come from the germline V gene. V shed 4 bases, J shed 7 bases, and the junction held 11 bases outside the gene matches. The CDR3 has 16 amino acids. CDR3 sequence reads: CASSSQRALAGGEQYF. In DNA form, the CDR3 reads TGTGCCAGCAGCTCCCAGCGGGCTCTAGCGGGGGGGGAGCAGTACTTC.

CDR3 region: CASSLQENTEAFF. CDR3 bases: TGTGCCAGCAGTCTACAGGAGAACACTGAAGCTTTCTTT. The chain carries TRBV12-3 or TRBV12-4 and TRBJ1-1, with D possibly matching TRBD1 (5 bases). This CDR3 contains 13 residues. The germline V and J ends were trimmed by 5 bases and 1 base, with 8 bases remaining between them.

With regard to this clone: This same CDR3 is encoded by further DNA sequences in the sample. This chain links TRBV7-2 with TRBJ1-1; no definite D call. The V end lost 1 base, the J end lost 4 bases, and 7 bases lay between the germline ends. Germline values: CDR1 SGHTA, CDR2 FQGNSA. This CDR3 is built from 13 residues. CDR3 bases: TGTGCCAGCAGCTTAGTTCGGGGCACTGAAGCTTTCTTT. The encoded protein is CASSLVRGTEAFF. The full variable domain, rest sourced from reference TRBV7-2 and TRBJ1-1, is GAGVSQSPSNKVTEKGKDVELRCDPISGHTALYWYRQSLGQGLEFLIYFQGNSAPDKSGLPSDRFSAERTGGSVSTLTIQRTQQEDSAVYLCASSLVRGTEAFFGQGTRLTVV.

The CDR3 region is CASSSDRNTEAFF. CDR3 nucleotides: TGCGCCAGCAGCTCGGACAGAAACACTGAAGCTTTCTTT. This sequence joins TRBV4-3 and TRBJ1-1, with D possibly being TRBD1 (6 bases). The CDR3 is 13 residues long. Trimming pared 5 bases from V and 2 bases from J, leaving 9 bases between. CDR1 and CDR2 from the germline V gene are LGHNA and YSLEER.

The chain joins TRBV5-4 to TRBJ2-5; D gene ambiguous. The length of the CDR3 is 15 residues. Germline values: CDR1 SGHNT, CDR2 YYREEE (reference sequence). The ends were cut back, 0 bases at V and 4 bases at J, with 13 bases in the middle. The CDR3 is CASSLGSEPVETQYF. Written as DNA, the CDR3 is TGTGCCAGCAGCTTGGGCAGTGAACCAGTAGAGACCCAGTACTTC.

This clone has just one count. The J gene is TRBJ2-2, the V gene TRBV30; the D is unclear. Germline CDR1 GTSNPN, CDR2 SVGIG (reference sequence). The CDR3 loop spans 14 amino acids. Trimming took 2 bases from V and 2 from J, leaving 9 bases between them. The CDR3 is CAWSFGSNTGELFF. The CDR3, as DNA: TGTGCCTGGAGTTTCGGGTCCAACACCGGGGAGCTGTTTTTT. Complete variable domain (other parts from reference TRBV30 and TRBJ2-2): SQTIHQWPATLVQPVGSPLSLECTVEGTSNPNLYWYRQAAGRGLQLLFYSVGIGQISSEVPQNLSASRPQDRQFILSSKKLLLSDSGFYLCAWSFGSNTGELFFGEGSRLTVL.

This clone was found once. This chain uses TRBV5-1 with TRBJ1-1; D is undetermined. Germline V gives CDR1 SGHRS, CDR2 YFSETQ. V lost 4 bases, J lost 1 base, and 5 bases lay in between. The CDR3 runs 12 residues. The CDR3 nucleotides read TGCGCCAGCAGCCCAGGGAACACTGAAGCTTTCTTT. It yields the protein CASSPGNTEAFF.

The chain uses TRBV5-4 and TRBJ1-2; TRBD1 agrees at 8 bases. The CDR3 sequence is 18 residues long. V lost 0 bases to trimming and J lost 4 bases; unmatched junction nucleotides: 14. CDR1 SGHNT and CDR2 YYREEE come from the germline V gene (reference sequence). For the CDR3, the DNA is TGTGCCAGCAGCTTGGATGAGGGACAGGCACCGGGCTCCTATGGCTACACCTTC. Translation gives CASSLDEGQAPGSYGYTF.

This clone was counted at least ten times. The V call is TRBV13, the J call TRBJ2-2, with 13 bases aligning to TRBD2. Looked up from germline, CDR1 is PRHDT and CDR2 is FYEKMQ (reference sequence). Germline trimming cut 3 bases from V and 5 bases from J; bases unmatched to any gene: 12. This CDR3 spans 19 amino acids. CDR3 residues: CASSFYHLRTSGGTGELFF. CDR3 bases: TGTGCCAGCAGCTTTTATCATCTCCGGACTAGCGGGGGAACCGGGGAGCTGTTTTTT.

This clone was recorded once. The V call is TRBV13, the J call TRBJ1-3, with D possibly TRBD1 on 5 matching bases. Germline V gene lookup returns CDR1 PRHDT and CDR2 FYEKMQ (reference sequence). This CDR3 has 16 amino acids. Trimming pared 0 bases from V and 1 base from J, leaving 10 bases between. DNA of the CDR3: TGTGCCAGCAGCTTAGGTCTGGGGGGGTCTGGAAACACCATATATTTT. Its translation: CASSLGLGGSGNTIYF. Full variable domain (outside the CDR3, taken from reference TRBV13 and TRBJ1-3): AAGVIQSPRHLIKEKRETATLKCYPIPRHDTVYWYQQGPGQDPQFLISFYEKMQSDKGSIPDRFSAQQFSDYHSELNMSSLELGDSALYFCASSLGLGGSGNTIYFGEGSWLTVV.